A single sample is the source of the 6 T cell receptor beta chains below, sequenced in a study of T cell changes during pregnancy in multiple sclerosis. Method: immunoSEQ multiplex PCR; TCRdb's copy keeps in-frame clones and lacks some. Here the sample spans around 57,000 clones, 75% to 90% being singletons. Here the sequenced sample was peripheral blood, taken in the first trimester of pregnancy. Source of these receptors: a female donor in good health, enrolled as a control in a pregnancy study.

The chain has TRBV5-1 and TRBJ2-1; the D gene is possibly TRBD1 (6 bases). The germline CDR1 and CDR2 sequences are SGHRS and YFSETQ. Trimming removed 0 bases from V and 8 bases from J, with 12 bases in between. There are 14 residues in the CDR3. The CDR3 reads CASSLEGGGDEQFF. The CDR3 nucleotides read TGCGCCAGCAGCTTGGAAGGGGGTGGCGATGAGCAGTTCTTC.

V usage is TRBV28 and J usage is TRBJ2-6; 11 bases are shared with TRBD1. The CDR3 is 17 residues long. V was pared by 6 bases and J by 4 bases, with 8 bases of the junction left unmatched. Germline CDR1 and CDR2: MDHEN and SYDVKM. In DNA form, the CDR3 reads TGTGCCAGCAGAGGGGACAGGGGGATGCAAGGGGCCAACGTCCTGACTTTC. Its protein product is CASRGDRGMQGANVLTF.

J is TRBJ2-1 and V is TRBV9; D is uncertain. This CDR3 has 15 residues. The germline CDR1 and CDR2 sequences are SGDLS and YYNGEE. V lost 2 bases and J lost 4, with 13 bases in between. CDR3 nucleotide sequence: TGTGCCAGCAGCGTGTCGTCAGGAACTTACAATGAGCAGTTCTTC. This translates into CASSVSSGTYNEQFF.

This chain joins TRBV30 and TRBJ2-2; D is perhaps TRBD2 (5 bases). Trimming took off 3 bases at V and 4 bases at J, with 15 bases between the two ends. CDR3 length: 15 residues. CDR1 is GTSNPN, CDR2 SVGIG, per germline (reference sequence). CDR3 sequence: CAWSEGTLSTGELFF. The CDR3 coding sequence is TGTGCCTGGAGCGAGGGAACGTTGTCCACCGGGGAGCTGTTTTTT.

The rearrangement links TRBV7-2 to TRBJ1-3, with D uncertain. Germline assignment: CDR1 SGHTA and CDR2 FQGNSA. This CDR3 has 14 amino acids. Trimming took off 6 bases at V and 0 bases at J, with 9 bases between the two ends. CDR3 sequence (DNA): TGTGCCAGCAGTTTATCTAGCTCTGGAAACACCATATATTTT. This gives the protein CASSLSSSGNTIYF.

The genes are TRBV30 and TRBJ2-1, with 8 bases fitting TRBD1. The junction had 6 bases not matched to a gene; V was cut back by 5 bases and J by 3 bases. Germline lookup yields CDR1 GTSNPN and CDR2 SVGIG (reference sequence). There are 14 residues in the CDR3. Here the CDR3 reads CAWSGGDYYNEQFF. The CDR3, as DNA: TGTGCCTGGTCAGGGGGCGATTACTACAATGAGCAGTTCTTC.